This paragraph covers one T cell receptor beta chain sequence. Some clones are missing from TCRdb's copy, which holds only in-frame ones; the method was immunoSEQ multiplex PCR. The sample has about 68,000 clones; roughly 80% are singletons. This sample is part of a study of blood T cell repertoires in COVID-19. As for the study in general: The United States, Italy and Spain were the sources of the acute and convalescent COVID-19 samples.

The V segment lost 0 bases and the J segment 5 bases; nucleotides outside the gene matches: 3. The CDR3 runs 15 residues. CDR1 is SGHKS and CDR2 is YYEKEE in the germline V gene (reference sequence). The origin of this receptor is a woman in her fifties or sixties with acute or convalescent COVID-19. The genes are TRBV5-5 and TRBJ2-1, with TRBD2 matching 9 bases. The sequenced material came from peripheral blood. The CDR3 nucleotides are TGTGCCAGCAGCTTGGCCCTAGCGGGGAACAATGAGCAGTTCTTC. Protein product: CASSLALAGNNEQFF. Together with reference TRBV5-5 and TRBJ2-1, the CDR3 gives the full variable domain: DAGVTQSPTHLIKTRGQQVTLRCSPISGHKSVSWYQQVLGQGPQFIFQYYEKEERGRGNFPDRFSARQFPNYSSELNVNALLLGDSALYLCASSLALAGNNEQFFGPGTRLTVL.